The rows below give T cell receptor beta chains drawn from one sample of a study of blood T cell repertoires in COVID-19. Clones were read by immunoSEQ multiplex PCR, and TCRdb kept only the in-frame ones, dropping some. The sample contains under 200,000 clones, 86% of which appear only once. Sequencing used peripheral blood. The receptor source for this set is a middle-aged man with active or convalescent COVID-19. Each CDR3 is given with its conserved first and last residue.

cdr3_length: 13
v_call: TRBV7-2
cdr3_aa: CASSLTTYQPQHF

cdr3_length: 14
v_call: TRBV7-9
cdr3_aa: CASRRAGATGELFF

cdr3_length: 14
v_call: TRBV29-1
cdr3_aa: CSTSTGGKDTEAFF

cdr3_length: 16
v_call: TRBV27
cdr3_aa: CATGPGSGSNYNEQFF

cdr3_length: 14
v_call: TRBV2
cdr3_aa: CASSEDGSYNEQFF

cdr3_length: 12
v_call: TRBV19
cdr3_aa: CASSSRGDTQYF

cdr3_length: 16
v_call: TRBV4-3
cdr3_aa: CASSQQGRPNTGELFF

cdr3_length: 15
v_call: TRBV6-5
cdr3_aa: CASSYSTGLNQPQHF

cdr3_length: 15
v_call: TRBV7-3
cdr3_aa: CASSPSGAAYNEQFF

cdr3_length: 19
v_call: TRBV4-1
cdr3_aa: CASSQERFVQTNSNQPQHF

cdr3_length: 15
v_call: TRBV6-6
cdr3_aa: CASTHADRVGNTIYF

cdr3_length: 15
v_call: TRBV2
cdr3_aa: CASSISDRGSTGYTF

cdr3_length: 12
v_call: TRBV7-2
cdr3_aa: CASRENYQPQHF

cdr3_length: 15
v_call: TRBV9
cdr3_aa: CASSAIGVANTEAFF

cdr3_length: 15
v_call: TRBV25-1
cdr3_aa: CASPRSLACTDTQYF

cdr3_length: 15
v_call: TRBV28
cdr3_aa: CASSLPGHLLDIQYF

cdr3_length: 12
v_call: TRBV28
cdr3_aa: CASRRSLREQYF

cdr3_length: 15
v_call: TRBV3-1/TRBV3-2
cdr3_aa: CASETAGPGDTEAFF

cdr3_length: 15
v_call: TRBV6-5
cdr3_aa: CASSRGLAIYNEQFF

cdr3_length: 15
v_call: TRBV19
cdr3_aa: CASSTGTSLYYGYTF

cdr3_length: 11
v_call: TRBV6-4
cdr3_aa: CASSTGYGYTF

cdr3_length: 17
v_call: TRBV6-2/TRBV6-3
cdr3_aa: CASSYSGLSGSRQPQHF

cdr3_length: 15
v_call: TRBV21-1
cdr3_aa: CASKNHRGQTDTQYF

cdr3_length: 15
v_call: TRBV5-1
cdr3_aa: CASSLGQGGLDPQHF

cdr3_length: 13
v_call: TRBV6-4
cdr3_aa: CTSRGGTGQESFF

cdr3_length: 18
v_call: TRBV24-1
cdr3_aa: CATSDFPSGSSSYNEQFF

cdr3_length: 16
v_call: TRBV5-1
cdr3_aa: CASSIGTGEFNEKLFF

cdr3_length: 13
v_call: TRBV12-3/TRBV12-4
cdr3_aa: CASSSTGGFGYTF

cdr3_length: 12
v_call: TRBV5-4
cdr3_aa: CASSLQDYEQYF

cdr3_length: 10
v_call: TRBV20-1
cdr3_aa: CSAPLDTQYF

cdr3_length: 14
v_call: TRBV7-3
cdr3_aa: CASSNEGGNQPQHF

cdr3_length: 14
v_call: TRBV19
cdr3_aa: CASSMGQRDSPLHF

cdr3_length: 14
v_call: TRBV19
cdr3_aa: CASSIGQKNTEAFF

cdr3_length: 15
v_call: TRBV15
cdr3_aa: CATSRSGVSYNEQFF

cdr3_length: 14
v_call: TRBV19
cdr3_aa: CASRDPGVAGELFF

cdr3_length: 16
v_call: TRBV19
cdr3_aa: CASSIRLAGRQETQYF

cdr3_length: 19
v_call: TRBV7-9
cdr3_aa: CASSLGVGTGEGKFDGYTF

cdr3_length: 13
v_call: TRBV6-5
cdr3_aa: CASSLASYNEQFF

cdr3_length: 14
v_call: TRBV6-5
cdr3_aa: CASTQPGTTNEQFF

cdr3_length: 14
v_call: TRBV4-1
cdr3_aa: CASSKRTANQPQHF

cdr3_length: 13
v_call: TRBV7-2
cdr3_aa: CASSLRGNSVGFF

cdr3_length: 15
v_call: TRBV9
cdr3_aa: CASSGWTGTATEAFF

cdr3_length: 19
v_call: TRBV10-3
cdr3_aa: CAISLTPPLLAGSTDTQYF

cdr3_length: 13
v_call: TRBV6-5
cdr3_aa: CASSPPGVPEQYF

cdr3_length: 15
v_call: TRBV27
cdr3_aa: CASSPPGTGNDEQFF

cdr3_length: 14
v_call: TRBV7-8
cdr3_aa: CASSLGTGNYGYTF

cdr3_length: 14
v_call: TRBV5-6
cdr3_aa: CASSRRRGQTEAFF

cdr3_length: 15
v_call: TRBV13
cdr3_aa: CASSPRTGAGNTIYF

cdr3_length: 15
v_call: TRBV24-1
cdr3_aa: CATSDLSGSNQPQHF

cdr3_length: 15
v_call: TRBV11-2
cdr3_aa: CASSFRGSYNSPLHF

cdr3_length: 18
v_call: TRBV11-2
cdr3_aa: CASSLVPSGGAAMATQYF

cdr3_length: 15
v_call: TRBV9
cdr3_aa: CASSVFQSNTGELFF

cdr3_length: 17
v_call: TRBV15
cdr3_aa: CATSRDKLRRENEKLFF

cdr3_length: 11
v_call: TRBV5-4
cdr3_aa: CASSLFDEQYF